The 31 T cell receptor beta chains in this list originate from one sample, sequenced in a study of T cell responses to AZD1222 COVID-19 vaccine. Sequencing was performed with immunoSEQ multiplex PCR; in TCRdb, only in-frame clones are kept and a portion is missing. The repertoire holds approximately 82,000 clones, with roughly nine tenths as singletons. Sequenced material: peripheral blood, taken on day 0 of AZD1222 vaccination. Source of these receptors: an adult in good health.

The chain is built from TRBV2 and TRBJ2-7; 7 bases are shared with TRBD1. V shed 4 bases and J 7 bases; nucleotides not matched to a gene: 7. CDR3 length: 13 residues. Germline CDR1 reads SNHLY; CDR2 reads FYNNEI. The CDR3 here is CASSGAGGREQYF. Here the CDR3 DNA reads TGTGCCAGCAGTGGGGCAGGGGGTAGGGAGCAGTACTTC.

This chain's CDR3 is CASSLARILPQETQYF. DNA for the CDR3: TGTGCCAGCAGCTTAGCTAGGATTCTTCCTCAAGAGACCCAGTACTTC. The chain joins TRBV7-2 to TRBJ2-5; D call uncertain. This CDR3 contains 16 residues. The V gene's germline CDR1 is SGHTA and CDR2 FQGNSA. V lost 0 bases to trimming and J lost 2 bases, with 13 bases between them.

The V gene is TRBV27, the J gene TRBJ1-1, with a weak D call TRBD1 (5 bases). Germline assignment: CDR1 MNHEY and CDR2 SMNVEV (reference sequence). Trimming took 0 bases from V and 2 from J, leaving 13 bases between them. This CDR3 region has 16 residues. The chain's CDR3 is CASSLSAGTANTEAFF. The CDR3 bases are TGTGCCAGCAGTTTATCGGCCGGGACGGCAAACACTGAAGCTTTCTTT.

The CDR3 protein is CASSPGIGTAGNTIYF. The CDR3 DNA is TGTGCCAGCTCACCGGGGATCGGGACAGCTGGAAACACCATATATTTT. The chain has TRBV18 and TRBJ1-3; 7 nucleotides line up with TRBD1. Germline lookup yields CDR1 KGHSH and CDR2 LQKENI. V was clipped by 3 bases and J by 2 bases; unmatched bases: 7. The CDR3 is 16 amino acids. The full variable domain, its missing parts supplied by reference TRBV18 and TRBJ1-3, is NAGVMQNPRHLVRRRGQEARLRCSPMKGHSHVYWYRQLPEEGLKFMVYLQKENIIDESGMPKERFSAEFPKEGPSILRIQQVVRGDSAAYFCASSPGIGTAGNTIYFGEGSWLTVV.

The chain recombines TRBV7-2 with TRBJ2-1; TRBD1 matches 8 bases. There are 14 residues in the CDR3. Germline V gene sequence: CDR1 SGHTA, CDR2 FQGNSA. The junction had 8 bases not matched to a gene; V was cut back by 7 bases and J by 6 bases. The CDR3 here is CASIKETGVNEQFF. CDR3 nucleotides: TGTGCCAGCATCAAAGAGACAGGGGTCAATGAGCAGTTCTTC.

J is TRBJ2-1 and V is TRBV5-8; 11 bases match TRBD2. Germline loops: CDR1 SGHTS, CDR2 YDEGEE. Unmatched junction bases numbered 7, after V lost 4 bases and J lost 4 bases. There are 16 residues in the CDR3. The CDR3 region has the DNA TGTGCCAGCAGCACCATAGCGGGGGGGAAGTACAATGAGCAGTTCTTC. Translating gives CASSTIAGGKYNEQFF.

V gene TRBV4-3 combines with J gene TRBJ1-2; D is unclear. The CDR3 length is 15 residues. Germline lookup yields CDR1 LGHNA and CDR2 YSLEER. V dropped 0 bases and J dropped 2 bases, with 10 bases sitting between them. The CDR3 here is CASSQDANVNYGYTF. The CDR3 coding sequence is TGCGCCAGCAGCCAAGATGCGAACGTCAACTATGGCTACACCTTC.

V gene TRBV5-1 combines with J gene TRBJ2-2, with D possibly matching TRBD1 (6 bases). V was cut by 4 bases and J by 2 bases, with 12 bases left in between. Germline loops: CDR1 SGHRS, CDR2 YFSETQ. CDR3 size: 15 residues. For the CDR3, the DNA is TGCGCCAGCAGCACCGGGACAACCAACACCGGGGAGCTGTTTTTT. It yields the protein CASSTGTTNTGELFF. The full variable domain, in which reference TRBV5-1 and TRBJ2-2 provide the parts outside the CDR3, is KAGVTQTPRYLIKTRGQQVTLSCSPISGHRSVSWYQQTPGQGLQFLFEYFSETQRNKGNFPGRFSGRQFSNSRSEMNVSTLELGDSALYLCASSTGTTNTGELFFGEGSRLTVL.

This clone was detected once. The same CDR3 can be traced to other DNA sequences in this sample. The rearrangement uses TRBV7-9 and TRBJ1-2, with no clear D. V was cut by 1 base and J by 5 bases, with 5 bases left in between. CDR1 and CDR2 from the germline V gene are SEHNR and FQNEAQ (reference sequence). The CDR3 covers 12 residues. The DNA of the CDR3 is TGTGCCAGCAGCTTAGTCAATTATGGCTACACCTTC. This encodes CASSLVNYGYTF.

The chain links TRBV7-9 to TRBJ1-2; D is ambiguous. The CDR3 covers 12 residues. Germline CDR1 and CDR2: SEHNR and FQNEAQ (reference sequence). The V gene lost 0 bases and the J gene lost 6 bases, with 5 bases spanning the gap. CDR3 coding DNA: TGTGCCAGCAGCTTAGCGAGGGATGGCTACACCTTC. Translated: CASSLARDGYTF. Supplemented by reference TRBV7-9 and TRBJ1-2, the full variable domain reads DTGVSQNPRHKITKRGQNVTFRCDPISEHNRLYWYRQTLGQGPEFLTYFQNEAQLEKSRLLSDRFSAERPKGSFSTLEIQRTEQGDSAMYLCASSLARDGYTFGSGTRLTVV.

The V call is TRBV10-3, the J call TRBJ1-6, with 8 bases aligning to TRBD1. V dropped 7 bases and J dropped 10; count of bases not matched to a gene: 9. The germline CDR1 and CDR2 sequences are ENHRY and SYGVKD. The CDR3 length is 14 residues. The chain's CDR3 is CAIKEGQGGSPLHF. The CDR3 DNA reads TGTGCCATCAAAGAAGGACAGGGTGGATCACCCCTCCACTTT.

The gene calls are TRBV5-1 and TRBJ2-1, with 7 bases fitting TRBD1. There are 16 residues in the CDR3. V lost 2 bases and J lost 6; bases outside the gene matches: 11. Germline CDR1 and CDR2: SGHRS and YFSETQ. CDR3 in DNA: TGCGCCAGCAGCTTACTCCGGGACAGTAGGGGCAATGAGCAGTTCTTC. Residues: CASSLLRDSRGNEQFF.

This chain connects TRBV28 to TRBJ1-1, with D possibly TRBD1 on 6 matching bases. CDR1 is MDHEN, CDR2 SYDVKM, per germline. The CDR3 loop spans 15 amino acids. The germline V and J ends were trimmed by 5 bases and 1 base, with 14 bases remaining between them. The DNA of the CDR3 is TGTGCCAGCAGTGGGGCCCGGACAGCGAACACTGAAGCTTTCTTT. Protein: CASSGARTANTEAFF.

DNA for the CDR3: TGTGCCAGCAGCGTAGATCCGGGGAGCTCTGGAAACACCATATATTTT. Its protein is CASSVDPGSSGNTIYF. The chain recombines TRBV9 with TRBJ1-3; D gene uncertain. Looked up from germline, CDR1 is SGDLS and CDR2 is YYNGEE. V was trimmed by 0 bases and J by 0 bases, leaving 10 bases between them. The length of the CDR3 is 16 residues.

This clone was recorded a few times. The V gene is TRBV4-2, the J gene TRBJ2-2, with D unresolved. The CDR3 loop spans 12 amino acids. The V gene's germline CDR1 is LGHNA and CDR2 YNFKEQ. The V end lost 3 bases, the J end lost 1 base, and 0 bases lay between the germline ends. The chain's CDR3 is CASSQNTGELFF. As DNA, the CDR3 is TGTGCCAGCAGCCAGAACACCGGGGAGCTGTTTTTT.

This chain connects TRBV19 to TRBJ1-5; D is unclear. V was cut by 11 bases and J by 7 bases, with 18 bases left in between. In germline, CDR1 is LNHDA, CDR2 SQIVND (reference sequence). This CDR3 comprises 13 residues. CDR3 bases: TGTGCCGGTGCGAGGAGTCAGCAGCAGCCCCAGCATTTT. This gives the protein CAGARSQQQPQHF.

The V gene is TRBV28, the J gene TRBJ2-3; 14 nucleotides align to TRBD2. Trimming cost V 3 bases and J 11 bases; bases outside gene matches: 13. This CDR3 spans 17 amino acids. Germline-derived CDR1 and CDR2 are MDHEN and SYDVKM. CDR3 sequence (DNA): TGTGCCAGCAGTTTCCTATCGGGACTAGCGGGGGAGGAAGGGCAGTATTTT. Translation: CASSFLSGLAGEEGQYF.

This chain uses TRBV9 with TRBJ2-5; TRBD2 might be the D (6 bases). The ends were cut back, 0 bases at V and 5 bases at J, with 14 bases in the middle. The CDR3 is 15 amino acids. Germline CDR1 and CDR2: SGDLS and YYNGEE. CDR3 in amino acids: CASSVAPIGRETQYF. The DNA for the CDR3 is TGTGCCAGCAGCGTAGCCCCGATAGGGAGGGAGACCCAGTACTTC.

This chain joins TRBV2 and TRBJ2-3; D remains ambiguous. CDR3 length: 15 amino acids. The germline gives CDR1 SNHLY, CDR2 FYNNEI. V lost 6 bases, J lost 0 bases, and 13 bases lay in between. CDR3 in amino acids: CASRQEVTSTDTQYF. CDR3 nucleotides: TGTGCCAGCAGACAAGAAGTTACTAGCACAGATACGCAGTATTTT.

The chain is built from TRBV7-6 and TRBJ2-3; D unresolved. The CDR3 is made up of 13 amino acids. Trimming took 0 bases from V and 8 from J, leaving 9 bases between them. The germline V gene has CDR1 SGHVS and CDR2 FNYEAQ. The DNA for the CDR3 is TGTGCCAGCAGCTTAGCTTCGGCCGGTACGCAGTATTTT. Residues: CASSLASAGTQYF.

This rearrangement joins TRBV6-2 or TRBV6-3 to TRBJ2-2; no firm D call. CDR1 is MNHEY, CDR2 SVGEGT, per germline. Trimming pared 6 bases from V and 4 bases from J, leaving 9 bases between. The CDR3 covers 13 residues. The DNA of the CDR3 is TGTGCCAGCAGCCGTATACTCACCGGGGAGCTGTTTTTT. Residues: CASSRILTGELFF.

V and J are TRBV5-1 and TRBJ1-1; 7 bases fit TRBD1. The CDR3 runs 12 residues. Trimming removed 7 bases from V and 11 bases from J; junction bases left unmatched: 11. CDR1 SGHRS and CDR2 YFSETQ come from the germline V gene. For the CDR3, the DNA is TGCGCCAGCCTAAGAACAGGGGTGGGGGCTTTCTTT. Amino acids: CASLRTGVGAFF. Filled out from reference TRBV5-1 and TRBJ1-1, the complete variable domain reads KAGVTQTPRYLIKTRGQQVTLSCSPISGHRSVSWYQQTPGQGLQFLFEYFSETQRNKGNFPGRFSGRQFSNSRSEMNVSTLELGDSALYLCASLRTGVGAFFGQGTRLTVV.

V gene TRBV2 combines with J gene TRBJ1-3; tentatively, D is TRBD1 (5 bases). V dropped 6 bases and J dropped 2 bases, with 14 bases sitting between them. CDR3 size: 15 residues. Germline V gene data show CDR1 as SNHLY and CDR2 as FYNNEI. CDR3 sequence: CASSGTRVAGNTIYF. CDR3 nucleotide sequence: TGTGCCAGCAGCGGGACCAGGGTGGCTGGAAACACCATATATTTT. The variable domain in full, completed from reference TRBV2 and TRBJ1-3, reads EPEVTQTPSHQVTQMGQEVILRCVPISNHLYFYWYRQILGQKVEFLVSFYNNEISEKSEIFDDQFSVERPDGSNFTLKIRSTKLEDSAMYFCASSGTRVAGNTIYFGEGSWLTVV.

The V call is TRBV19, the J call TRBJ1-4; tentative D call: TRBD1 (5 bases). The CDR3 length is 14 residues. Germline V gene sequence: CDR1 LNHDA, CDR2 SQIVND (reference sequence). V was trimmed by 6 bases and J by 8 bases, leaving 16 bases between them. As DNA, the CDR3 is TGTGCCAGTAGCCCTCGGGGCTTCGAAGAAAAACTGTTTTTT. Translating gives CASSPRGFEEKLFF.

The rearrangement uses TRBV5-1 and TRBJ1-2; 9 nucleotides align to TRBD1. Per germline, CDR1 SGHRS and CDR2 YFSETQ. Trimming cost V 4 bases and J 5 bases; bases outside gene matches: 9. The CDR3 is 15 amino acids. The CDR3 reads CASSPLRGQGYGYTF. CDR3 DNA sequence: TGCGCCAGCAGCCCACTGAGAGGACAGGGGTATGGCTACACCTTC.

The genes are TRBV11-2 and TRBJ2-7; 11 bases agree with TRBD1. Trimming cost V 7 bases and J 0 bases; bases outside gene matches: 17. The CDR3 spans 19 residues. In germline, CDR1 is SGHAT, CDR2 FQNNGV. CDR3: CASTLFPGQGEWGSYEQYF. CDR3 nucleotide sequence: TGTGCCAGCACCTTGTTTCCGGGACAGGGGGAATGGGGCTCCTACGAGCAGTACTTC. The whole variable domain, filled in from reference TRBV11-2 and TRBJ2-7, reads EAGVAQSPRYKIIEKRQSVAFWCNPISGHATLYWYQQILGQGPKLLIQFQNNGVVDDSQLPKDRFSAERLKGVDSTLKIQPAKLEDSAVYLCASTLFPGQGEWGSYEQYFGPGTRLTVT.

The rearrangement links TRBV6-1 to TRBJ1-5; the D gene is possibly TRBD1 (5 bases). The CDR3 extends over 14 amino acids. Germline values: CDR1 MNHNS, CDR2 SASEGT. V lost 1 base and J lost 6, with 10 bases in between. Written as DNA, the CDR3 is TGTGCCAGCAGTGAAGGGAGGGGAAGTCAGCCCCAGCATTTT. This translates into CASSEGRGSQPQHF.

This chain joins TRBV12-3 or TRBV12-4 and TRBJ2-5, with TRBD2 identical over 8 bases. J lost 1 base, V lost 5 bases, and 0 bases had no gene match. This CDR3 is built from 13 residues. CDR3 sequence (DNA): TGTGCCAGCAGTGGACTAGCCCAAGAGACCCAGTACTTC. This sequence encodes CASSGLAQETQYF.

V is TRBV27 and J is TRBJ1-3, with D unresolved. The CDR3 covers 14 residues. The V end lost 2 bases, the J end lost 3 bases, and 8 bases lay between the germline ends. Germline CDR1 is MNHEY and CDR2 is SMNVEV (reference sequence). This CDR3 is CASSLRALGNTIYF. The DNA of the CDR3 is TGTGCCAGCAGTTTACGGGCGCTTGGAAACACCATATATTTT.

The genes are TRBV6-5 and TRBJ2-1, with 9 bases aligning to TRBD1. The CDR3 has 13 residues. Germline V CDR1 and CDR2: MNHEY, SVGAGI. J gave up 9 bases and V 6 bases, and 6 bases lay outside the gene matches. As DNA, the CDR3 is TGTGCCAGCAGAACGGACAGGGGCAGTGAGCAGTTCTTC. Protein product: CASRTDRGSEQFF.

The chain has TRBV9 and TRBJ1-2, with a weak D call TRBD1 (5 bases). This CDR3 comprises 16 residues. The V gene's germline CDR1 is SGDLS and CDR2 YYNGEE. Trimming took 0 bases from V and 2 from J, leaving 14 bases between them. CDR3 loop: CASSVATFGGNYGYTF. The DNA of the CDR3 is TGTGCCAGCAGCGTAGCTACGTTCGGGGGGAACTATGGCTACACCTTC.